This T cell receptor (beta chain) was observed in a study of control samples from healthy donors and cancer patients (dated by TCRdb to about 2020). The receptor library was made with the immunoSEQ multiplex PCR assay. Imported from immuneACCESS, the table was reduced by TCRdb to in-frame sequences with V and J called. These copies leave out some clones; in studies compared against another copy, an unresolved V gene accounts for under half, and the cause of the remainder is not known. The sample has 80,000 or so clones on record, 90% to 95% of them singletons. Around 6.5% of the sample is taken by the ten largest. V drops 9 bases and J drops 8 bases, leaving 16 bases in between. CDR1 MDHEN and CDR2 SYDVKM were looked up in the germline V gene. Spanning cysteine to phenylalanine, the CDR3 consists of 12 amino acids. Just CDR3 DNA is preserved here, 36 bases in frame from base 1. Remarks on this clone: Its recognized antigen is unknown. Per-nucleotide qualities are absent, and no much larger clonotype sits a single base away.

The chain couples TRBV28 to TRBJ1-2; the D segment could be TRBD1, given 6 matching bases. The sequence derives from a woman in her forties in good health. Sequences were obtained from blood. The CDR3 in this case is CASTRGGRGYTF. The bases are TGTGCCAGTACTAGGGGGGGCCGGGGCTACACCTTC.